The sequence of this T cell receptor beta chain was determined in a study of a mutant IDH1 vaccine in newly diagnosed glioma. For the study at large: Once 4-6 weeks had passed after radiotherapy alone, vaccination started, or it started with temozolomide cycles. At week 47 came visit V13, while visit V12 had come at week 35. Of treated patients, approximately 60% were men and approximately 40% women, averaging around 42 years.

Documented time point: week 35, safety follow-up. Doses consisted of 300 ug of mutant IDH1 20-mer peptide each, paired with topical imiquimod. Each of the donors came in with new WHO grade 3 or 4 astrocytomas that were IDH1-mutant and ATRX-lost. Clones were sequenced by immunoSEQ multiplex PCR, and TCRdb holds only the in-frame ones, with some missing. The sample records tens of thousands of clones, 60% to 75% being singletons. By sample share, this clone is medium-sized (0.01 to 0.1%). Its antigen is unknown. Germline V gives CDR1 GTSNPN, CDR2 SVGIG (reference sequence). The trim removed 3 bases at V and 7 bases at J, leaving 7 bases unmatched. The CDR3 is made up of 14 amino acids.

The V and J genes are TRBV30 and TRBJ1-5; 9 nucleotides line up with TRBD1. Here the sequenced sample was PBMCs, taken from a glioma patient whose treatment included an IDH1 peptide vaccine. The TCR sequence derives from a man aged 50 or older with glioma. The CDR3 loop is CAWRDTGGGQPQHF. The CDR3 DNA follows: TGTGCCTGGAGGGATACAGGGGGCGGACAGCCCCAGCATTTT.